This is a list of T cell receptor beta chains from one sample in a study of radiotherapy plus CTLA-4 blockade in lung cancer. Using immunoSEQ multiplex PCR, the repertoire was profiled, and TCRdb retains in-frame clones only, with some absent. This sample has some 62,000 clones, with roughly 80% found just once. The sequenced sample was peripheral blood, obtained from a patient treated with radiotherapy plus ipilimumab. These TCRs come from a human donor with non-small cell lung cancer who had a complete response to radiotherapy plus ipilimumab. The CDR3 runs from the conserved cysteine through the conserved F or W. The D gene is left open where the match is weak.

V	D	CDR3
TRBV11-2	.	CASSLDLFSGNTIYF
TRBV30	.	CAWNRDYGYTF
TRBV7-2	.	CASGEYNSPLHF
TRBV5-6	TRBD1	CASSLTGSYGYTF
TRBV7-9	.	CASSLESTDTQYF
TRBV6-5	.	CASSYSSSTDTQYF
TRBV6-4	.	CASTPTTGDSNQPQHF
TRBV19	.	CASKRNTEAFF
TRBV5-4	.	CASSSGTLSSYNSPLHF
TRBV19	.	CASSTGYNEQFF
TRBV19	.	CASSKDGLKQPQHF
TRBV15	TRBD1	CATSRAIGQGNTEAFF
TRBV9	.	CASSVMGNQPQHF
TRBV27	TRBD2	CASSFTGTSYADTQYF
TRBV19	.	CASSIEGFSPLHF
TRBV5-4	TRBD1	CASSSGGQSHTEAFF
TRBV28	TRBD1	CASSLITGQGYGYTF
TRBV9	.	CASGVDYEQYF
TRBV4-1	TRBD1	CASSQIDRGPYGYTF
TRBV6-5	TRBD1	CASSYYQGADYGYTF
TRBV27	.	CASSLSPEYSGANVLTF
TRBV4-1	TRBD2	CASSQEGGSLTDTQYF
TRBV14	.	CASSQDWNTEAFF
TRBV7-2	TRBD1	CASSQGQAFSGNTIYF
TRBV6-9	.	CASSLRRGYYNEQFF
TRBV4-3	TRBD1	CASSCLGTGFTYEQYF
TRBV4-3	TRBD1	CASSQNPGTGDIQYF
TRBV9	.	CASSVELLGPNEQFF
TRBV4-1	.	CASSQNFGGDYGYTF
TRBV29-1	.	CSVEFAGGQPQHF
TRBV19	.	CASGGETQYF
TRBV9	.	CASSVDRTNPGLHF
TRBV5-4	.	CASSSLRGYTEAFF
TRBV7-6	.	CASSAWGETQYF
TRBV4-3	.	CASSQEVPGPQHF
TRBV5-1	.	CASSDWTWDTGELFF
TRBV18	TRBD2	CASSPDLSAGGRVEQFF
TRBV5-6	.	CASSIRVGNIQYF
TRBV30	.	CAWSSGAGNTIYF